The clone carrying this TCR beta chain was picked up one time. CDR1 and CDR2 (germline): MDHEN, SYDVKM. Unmatched junction bases numbered 11, after V lost 3 bases and J lost 4 bases. The CDR3 loop spans 16 amino acids. The data derive from a study of blood T cell repertoires in COVID-19. Overall study: Acute and convalescent COVID-19 specimens originated in the United States, Italy and Spain. Nucleic acid was either cDNA or gDNA, and it came from T cells, B-cell-depleted T cells, or PBMCs.

How the authors handled the data: The assay estimated nucleated cells by amplifying reference gene primers. The protocol was immunoSEQ multiplex PCR, while the TCRdb copy is restricted to in-frame clones and leaves out a portion. That table furnishes V, J and clone size, whereas the DNA furnished D and trimming. Counted here are around 180,000 clones, 81% occurring once; the ten biggest clones make up roughly an eighth. The source of this sequence is an elderly woman with COVID-19, enrolled during active disease. The sequenced material came from peripheral blood. The J gene is TRBJ1-2, the V gene TRBV28; TRBD1 aligns across 7 bases. The CDR3 sequence: CASSLYPGGRPYGYTF. In DNA form, the CDR3 reads TGTGCCAGCAGTTTGTACCCAGGGGGTCGGCCCTATGGCTACACCTTC.